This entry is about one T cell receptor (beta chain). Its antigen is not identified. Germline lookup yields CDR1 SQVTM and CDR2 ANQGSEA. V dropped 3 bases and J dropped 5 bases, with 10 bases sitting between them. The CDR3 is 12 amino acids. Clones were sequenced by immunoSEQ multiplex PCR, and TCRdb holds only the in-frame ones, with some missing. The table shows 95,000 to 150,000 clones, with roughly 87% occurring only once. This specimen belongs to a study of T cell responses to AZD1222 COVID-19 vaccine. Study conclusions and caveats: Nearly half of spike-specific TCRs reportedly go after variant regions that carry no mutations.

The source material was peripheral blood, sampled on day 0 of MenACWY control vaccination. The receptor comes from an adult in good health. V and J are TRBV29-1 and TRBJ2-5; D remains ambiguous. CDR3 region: CSVEEGSETQYF. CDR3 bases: TGCAGCGTTGAGGAAGGGTCGGAGACCCAGTACTTC.